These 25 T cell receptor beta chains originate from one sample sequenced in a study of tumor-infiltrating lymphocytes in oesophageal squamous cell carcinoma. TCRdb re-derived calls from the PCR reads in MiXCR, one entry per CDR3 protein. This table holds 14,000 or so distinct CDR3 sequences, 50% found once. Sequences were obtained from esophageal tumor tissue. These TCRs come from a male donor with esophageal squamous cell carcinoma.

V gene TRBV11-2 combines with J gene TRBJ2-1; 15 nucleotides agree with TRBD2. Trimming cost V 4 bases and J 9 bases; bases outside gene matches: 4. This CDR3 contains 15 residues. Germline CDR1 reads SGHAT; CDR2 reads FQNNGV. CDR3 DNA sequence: TGTGCCAGCAGCTCCGGGACTAGCGGGAGGTTTGAGCAGTTCTTC. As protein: CASSSGTSGRFEQFF.

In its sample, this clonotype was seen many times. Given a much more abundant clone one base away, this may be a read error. This CDR3 reads CASSHATRSYNEQYF. The CDR3 nucleotides read TGTGCCAGCAGCCATGCGACTAGATCTTACAATGAGCAGTACTTC. This sequence joins TRBV7-6 and TRBJ2-5; a weak D match, TRBD2 (6 bases). Germline values: CDR1 SGHVS, CDR2 FNYEAQ. The CDR3 totals 15 residues. The ends were cut back, 5 bases at V and 11 bases at J, with 24 bases in the middle.

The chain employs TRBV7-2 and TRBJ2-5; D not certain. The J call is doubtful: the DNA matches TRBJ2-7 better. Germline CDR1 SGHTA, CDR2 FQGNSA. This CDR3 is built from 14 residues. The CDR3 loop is CASSLGQSSYEQYF. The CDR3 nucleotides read TGTGCCAGCAGCTTAGGGCAGAGCTCCTACGAGCAGTACTTC.

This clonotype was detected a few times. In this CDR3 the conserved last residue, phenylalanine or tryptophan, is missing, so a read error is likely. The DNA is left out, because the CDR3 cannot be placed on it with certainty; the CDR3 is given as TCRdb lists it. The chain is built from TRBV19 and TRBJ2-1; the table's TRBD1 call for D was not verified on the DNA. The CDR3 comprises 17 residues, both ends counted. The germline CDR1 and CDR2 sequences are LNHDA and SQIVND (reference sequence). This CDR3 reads CASTNRPEGNYGYTFGS.

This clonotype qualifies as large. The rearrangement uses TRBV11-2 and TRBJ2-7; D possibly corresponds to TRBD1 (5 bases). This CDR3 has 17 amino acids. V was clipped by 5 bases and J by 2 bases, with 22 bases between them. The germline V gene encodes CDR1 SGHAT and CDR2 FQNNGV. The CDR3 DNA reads TGTGCCAGCAGCAACGCCTTCAGGGTCCTAGTCACCTACGAGCAGTACTTC. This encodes CASSNAFRVLVTYEQYF.

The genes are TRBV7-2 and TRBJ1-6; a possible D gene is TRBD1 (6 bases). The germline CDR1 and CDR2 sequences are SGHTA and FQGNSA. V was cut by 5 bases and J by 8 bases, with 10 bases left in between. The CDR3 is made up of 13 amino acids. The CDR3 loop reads CASSPYRDSPLHF. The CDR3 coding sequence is TGTGCCAGCAGCCCCTACAGGGATTCACCCCTCCACTTT.

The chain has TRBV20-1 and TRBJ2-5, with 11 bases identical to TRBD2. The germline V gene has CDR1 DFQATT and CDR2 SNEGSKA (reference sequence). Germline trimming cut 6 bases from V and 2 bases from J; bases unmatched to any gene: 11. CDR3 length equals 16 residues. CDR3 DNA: TGCAGTGCGGTCACTTTTAGCGGGAGGGGGCAAGAGACCCAGTACTTC. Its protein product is CSAVTFSGRGQETQYF.

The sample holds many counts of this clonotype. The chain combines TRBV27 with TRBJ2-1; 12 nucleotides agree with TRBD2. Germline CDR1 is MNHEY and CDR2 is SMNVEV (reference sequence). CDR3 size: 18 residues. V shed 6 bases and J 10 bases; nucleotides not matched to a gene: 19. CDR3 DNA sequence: TGTGCCAGCAGCCCTCCACTAAGACTAGCGGGAGTCCCTGGGGAGCAGTTCTTC. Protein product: CASSPPLRLAGVPGEQFF.

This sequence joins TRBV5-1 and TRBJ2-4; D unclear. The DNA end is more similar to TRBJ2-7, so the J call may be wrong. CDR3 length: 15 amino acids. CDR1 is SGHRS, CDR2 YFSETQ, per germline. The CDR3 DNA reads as TGCGCCAGCAGCTTGGACACGGAGAGCTCCTACGAGCAGTACTTC. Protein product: CASSLDTESSYEQYF.

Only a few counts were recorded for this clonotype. The CDR3 sequence: CAWTLKRNTEAFF. Here the CDR3 DNA reads TGTGCCTGGACCCTTAAGAGGAACACTGAAGCTTTCTTT. V is TRBV30 and J is TRBJ1-1; D unresolved. Germline V gives CDR1 GTSNPN, CDR2 SVGIG (reference sequence). Trimming cost V 4 bases and J 1 base, with 10 bases left between them. CDR3 length: 13 residues.

The CDR3 nucleotides are TGTGCCAGCAGTCTCAAAGCGGGAGGGGGCAAATACAATGAGCAGTTCTTC. It encodes CASSLKAGGGKYNEQFF. V is TRBV27 and J is TRBJ2-1, with 10 bases matching TRBD2. The ends lost 5 bases at V and 4 bases at J; junction bases unmatched: 11. The CDR3 loop spans 17 amino acids. Germline CDR1 is MNHEY and CDR2 is SMNVEV (reference sequence).

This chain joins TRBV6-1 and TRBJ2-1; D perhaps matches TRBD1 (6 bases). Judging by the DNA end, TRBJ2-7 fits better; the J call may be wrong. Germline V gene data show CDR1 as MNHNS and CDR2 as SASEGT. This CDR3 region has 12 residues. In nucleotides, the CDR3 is TGTGCCAGCAGTCAACAGGGTTACGAGCAGTACTTC. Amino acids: CASSQQGYEQYF.

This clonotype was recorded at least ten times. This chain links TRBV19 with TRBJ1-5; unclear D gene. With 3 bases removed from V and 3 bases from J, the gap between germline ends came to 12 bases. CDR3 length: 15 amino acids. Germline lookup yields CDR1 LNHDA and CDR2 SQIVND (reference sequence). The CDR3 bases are TGTGCCAGTAGTATTCAGGACGGTTACAATCAGCCCCAGCATTTT. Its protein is CASSIQDGYNQPQHF. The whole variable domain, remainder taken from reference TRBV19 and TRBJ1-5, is DGGITQSPKYLFRKEGQNVTLSCEQNLNHDAMYWYRQDPGQGLRLIYYSQIVNDFQKGDIAEGYSVSREKKESFPLTVTSAQKNPTAFYLCASSIQDGYNQPQHFGDGTRLSIL.

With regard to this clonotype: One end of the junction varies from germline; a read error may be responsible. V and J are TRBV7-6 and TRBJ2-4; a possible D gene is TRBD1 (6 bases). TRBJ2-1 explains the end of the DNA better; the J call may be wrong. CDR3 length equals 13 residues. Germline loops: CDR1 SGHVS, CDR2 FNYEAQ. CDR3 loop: CASSLDSHNEQFF. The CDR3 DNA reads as TGTGCTAGCAGCTTGGACAGCCACAATGAGCAGTTCTTC.

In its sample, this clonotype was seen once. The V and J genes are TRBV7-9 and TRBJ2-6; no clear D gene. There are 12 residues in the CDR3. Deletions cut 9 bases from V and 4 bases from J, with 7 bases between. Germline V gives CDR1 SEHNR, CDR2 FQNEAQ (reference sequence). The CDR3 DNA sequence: TGTGCCAGAACCAGGGGGGCCAACGTCCTGACTTTC. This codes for CARTRGANVLTF.

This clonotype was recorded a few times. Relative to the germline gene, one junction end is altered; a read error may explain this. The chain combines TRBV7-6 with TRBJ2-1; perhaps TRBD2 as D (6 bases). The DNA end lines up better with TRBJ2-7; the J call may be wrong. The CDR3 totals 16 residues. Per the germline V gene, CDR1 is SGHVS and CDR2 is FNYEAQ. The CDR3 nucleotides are TGTGCTAGCAGCTTAGAATCGGGGGAGCCCTACAATGAGCAGTACTTC. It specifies CASSLESGEPYNEQYF.

The CDR3 region has the DNA TGTGCCAGCAGCTTAGGGCAGGGATACACCGGGGAGCTGTTTTTT. Protein product: CASSLGQGYTGELFF. The V and J genes are TRBV7-8 and TRBJ2-2; TRBD1 is a possible D gene (5 bases). Germline-derived CDR1 and CDR2 are SGHVS and FQNEAQ. The CDR3 spans 15 residues. V lost 1 base, J lost 3 bases, and 9 bases lay in between.

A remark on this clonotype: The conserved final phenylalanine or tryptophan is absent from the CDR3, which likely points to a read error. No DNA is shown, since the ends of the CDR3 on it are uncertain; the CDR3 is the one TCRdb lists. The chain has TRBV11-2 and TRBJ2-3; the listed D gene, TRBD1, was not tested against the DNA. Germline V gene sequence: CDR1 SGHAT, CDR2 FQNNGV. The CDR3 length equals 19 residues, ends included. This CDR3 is CASSLDRGSVGKTSSTSVR.

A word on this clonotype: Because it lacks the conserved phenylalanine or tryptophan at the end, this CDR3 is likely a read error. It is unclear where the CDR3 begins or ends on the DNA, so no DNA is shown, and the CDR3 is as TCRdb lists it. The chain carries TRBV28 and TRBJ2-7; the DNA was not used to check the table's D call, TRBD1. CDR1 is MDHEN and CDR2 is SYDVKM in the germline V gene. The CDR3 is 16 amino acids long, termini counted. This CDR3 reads CASTSRGSNYGYTFGS.

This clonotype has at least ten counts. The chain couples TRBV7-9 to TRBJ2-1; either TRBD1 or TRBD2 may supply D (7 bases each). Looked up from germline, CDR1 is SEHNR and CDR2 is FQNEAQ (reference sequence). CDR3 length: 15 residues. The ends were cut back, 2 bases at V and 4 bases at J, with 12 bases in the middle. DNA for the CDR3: TGTGCCAGCAGCTTACAGGGGGGGCAGTACAATGAGCAGTTCTTC. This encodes CASSLQGGQYNEQFF.

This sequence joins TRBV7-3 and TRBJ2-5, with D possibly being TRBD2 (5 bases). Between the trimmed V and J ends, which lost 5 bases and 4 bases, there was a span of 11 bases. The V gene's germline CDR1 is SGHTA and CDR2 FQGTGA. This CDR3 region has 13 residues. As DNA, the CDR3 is TGTGCCAGCAGCCCGGGGTGGGGAGAGACCCAGTACTTC. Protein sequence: CASSPGWGETQYF.

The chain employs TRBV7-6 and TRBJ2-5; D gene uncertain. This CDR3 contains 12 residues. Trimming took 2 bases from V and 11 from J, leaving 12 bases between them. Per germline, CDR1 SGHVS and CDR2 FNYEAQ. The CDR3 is CASSLPYNEQYF. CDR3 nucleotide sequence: TGTGCCAGCAGCTTACCGTACAATGAGCAGTACTTC.

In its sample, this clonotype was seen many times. CDR3 in DNA: TGCGCCAGCAGCCCGACACCTGCACTTGATACGCAGTATTTT. Translating it yields CASSPTPALDTQYF. This sequence joins TRBV5-1 and TRBJ2-3; D is undetermined. The CDR3 is 14 residues long. Germline V CDR1 and CDR2: SGHRS, YFSETQ. The V end lost 4 bases, the J end lost 6 bases, and 15 bases lay between the germline ends.

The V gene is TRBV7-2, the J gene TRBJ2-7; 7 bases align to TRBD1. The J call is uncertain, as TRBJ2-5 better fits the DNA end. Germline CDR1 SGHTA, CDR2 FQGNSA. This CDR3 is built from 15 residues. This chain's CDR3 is CASSLRQGPSETQYF. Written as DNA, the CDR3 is TGTGCCAGCAGCTTGCGACAGGGACCCTCCGAGACCCAGTACTTC.

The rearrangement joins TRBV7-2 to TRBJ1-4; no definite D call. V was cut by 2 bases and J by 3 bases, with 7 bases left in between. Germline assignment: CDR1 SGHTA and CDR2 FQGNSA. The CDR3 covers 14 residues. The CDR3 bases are TGTGCCAGCAGCTTAAAGTGGTCTAATGAAAAACTGTTTTTT. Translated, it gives CASSLKWSNEKLFF.